A selection of T cell receptor beta chains follows, all from one sample in a study of response to subunit inactivated influenza vaccine. TCRdb re-derived calls from the RT-PCR reads in MiXCR, one entry per CDR3 protein. The table lists about 540,000 distinct CDR3 sequences, around 21% of them singletons. The data were also submitted as part of a second study, on T cells expressing NK-cell markers.

The input for sequencing was CD4+ T cells sorted from PBMCs, taken roughly 13 days after vaccination. Every receptor here comes from a man aged 50 or older who received an inactivated influenza vaccine. Each CDR3 is given without its conserved first and last residue. Clone size is not always given. Where it is, it says once, few, many or a class for expanded clones.

v_gene	abundance	CDR3aa
TRBV6-2/TRBV6-3	NA	ASSYRDSTNNEQF
TRBV10-3	few	AISGRGGYNEQF
TRBV7-9	few	ASGELTSTDTQY
TRBV7-9	few	ASRRSRGPGGETQY
TRBV30	few	AWTRVRDSSYEQY
TRBV7-9	few	ASSSHTGGIETQY
TRBV5-1	NA	ASSLGTGVNTGELF
TRBV5-5	NA	ASWLGVGEQY
TRBV12-3/TRBV12-4	NA	ASRPGTGRTFTGELF
TRBV2	NA	ATMLGAGVGYT
TRBV18	NA	ASSSQDRADTQY
TRBV29-1	NA	SVDGLNTDTQY
TRBV20-1	NA	SARDYQRGGQVSYNEQF
TRBV28	few	ASSLGTGESPLH
TRBV7-9	few	ASSPTRRGVETQY
TRBV20-1	few	SARDRGGLNTGELF
TRBV19	NA	ASSNRLAKDNEQF
TRBV20-1	NA	SAGRSRDYGGEQF
TRBV7-6	NA	ASSSPAARGGNEQF
TRBV5-1	NA	ASSSQGEQY
TRBV5-1	few	ASSSRAGENEQF
TRBV30	NA	AWSRTGTIQF
TRBV6-2/TRBV6-3	few	ASRPDRRHAF
TRBV14	NA	ASSQVRSGANVLT
TRBV12-3/TRBV12-4	few	PPFLFQQPYYT
TRBV20-1	few	SARRGVGVVEQF
TRBV20-1	few	SARDRGRVAYEQY
TRBV6-2/TRBV6-3	few	ASSYSPGQVTYEQY
TRBV2	few	ASKSGEKLF
TRBV7-9	NA	ASSLAEGAGHEQY
TRBV6-6	NA	ASSAQDNEQF
TRBV14	NA	ASSQGAREAEQF
TRBV7-2	few	ASSPGRGRGTEAF
TRBV10-3	NA	AIRQGNSPLH
TRBV3-1	NA	ASSQVAGPKATQY
TRBV4-3	NA	ASSQTYRGYRSGTEAF
TRBV6-4	NA	ASSDPRASAGSNQPQH
TRBV4-3	few	ASSQGGQWRTDTQY
TRBV4-3	few	ASSQGWGTGELF
TRBV28	NA	ASRDSQWDGVKYGYT
TRBV4-3	few	ASSQFHGENEQY
TRBV11-2	few	ASSRNRGNTQY
TRBV18	NA	ASSPKGSSYEQY
TRBV11-2	NA	ASSLPPGGLDTQY
TRBV5-1	NA	ASSLAGGRGKTQY
TRBV13	many	ASSFRLAYNEQF
TRBV3-1	NA	ASSQRAYNYGYT
TRBV28	few	ASSQGSLNEKLF
TRBV7-2	few	ASSLGLARSYEQY
TRBV27	NA	ASSKGGRAYNEQF
TRBV7-2	NA	ASTLTITSADTQY
TRBV7-9	NA	ASSAGLAGSYNEQF
TRBV12-3/TRBV12-4	few	ASSLRDTSNQPQH
TRBV20-1	few	SARGGSMGTQY